These T cell receptor beta chains were read from a single sample in a study of blood T cell repertoires in COVID-19. Clones were read by immunoSEQ multiplex PCR, and TCRdb kept only the in-frame ones, dropping some. The sample consists of around 250,000 clones, about 82% of them appearing once. Sequences were obtained from peripheral blood. Source of these receptors: a man at least 80 years old with acute or convalescent COVID-19. The CDR3 runs from the conserved cysteine through the conserved F or W. The D gene is left open where the match is weak.

CATSRILQGLDEKLFF | TRBJ1-4 | TRBV15 | -
CASMERGTNEQFF | TRBJ2-1 | TRBV10-1 | -
CASSSRQGAGNTIYF | TRBJ1-3 | TRBV7-6 | TRBD1
CASRRTGGGEKLFF | TRBJ1-4 | TRBV7-2 | TRBD1
CASSEGPSVYEQYF | TRBJ2-7 | TRBV6-1 | -
CASDNPDRASEQYF | TRBJ2-7 | TRBV28 | TRBD1
CATRPRGSMYNEQYF | TRBJ2-7 | TRBV5-6 | -
CASTPGGGARPPLHF | TRBJ1-6 | TRBV19 | -
CASSGPAGKTRNTEAFF | TRBJ1-1 | TRBV19 | -
CASSERGDTQYF | TRBJ2-3 | TRBV10-2 | -
CASSATREEKLFF | TRBJ1-4 | TRBV7-9 | -
CASSPDWSSYEQYF | TRBJ2-7 | TRBV19 | -
CASTLGQGGTGELFF | TRBJ2-2 | TRBV6-5 | TRBD1
CASSTPGQGFGEQFF | TRBJ2-1 | TRBV28 | TRBD1
CASSETDRTYF | TRBJ2-7 | TRBV5-1 | TRBD1
CASSLAGQGSYEQYF | TRBJ2-7 | TRBV11-3 | TRBD1